One and the same sample provided the 7 T cell receptor beta chains below, sequenced in a study of blood T cell repertoires in COVID-19. The method was immunoSEQ multiplex PCR; TCRdb's version includes in-frame clones alone and lacks a portion of them. The sample lists about 77,000 clones; 70% to 75% were seen once. The sequencing sample was made of peripheral blood. The receptors here all came from a man in his sixties with acute or convalescent COVID-19.

V usage is TRBV2 and J usage is TRBJ1-5; D remains unclear. V shed 2 bases and J shed 1 base, with 6 bases lying between them. Germline V gene data show CDR1 as SNHLY and CDR2 as FYNNEI. The CDR3 covers 14 residues. The CDR3 is CASSESQSNQPQHF. The CDR3 nucleotides read TGTGCCAGCAGTGAAAGTCAGAGCAATCAGCCCCAGCATTTT.

J is TRBJ2-7 and V is TRBV30, with D perhaps TRBD1 (5 bases). Germline CDR1 GTSNPN, CDR2 SVGIG (reference sequence). The CDR3 loop spans 14 amino acids. Deletions cut 0 bases from V and 2 bases from J, with 11 bases between. The CDR3 nucleotides are TGTGCCTGGAGTGTACAGGTTGCTGCCTACGAGCAGTACTTC. This gives the protein CAWSVQVAAYEQYF. Supplemented by reference TRBV30 and TRBJ2-7, the full variable domain reads SQTIHQWPATLVQPVGSPLSLECTVEGTSNPNLYWYRQAAGRGLQLLFYSVGIGQISSEVPQNLSASRPQDRQFILSSKKLLLSDSGFYLCAWSVQVAAYEQYFGPGTRLTVT.

This chain uses TRBV24-1 with TRBJ2-5; 9 bases are a match to TRBD2. The CDR3 length is 18 residues. The germline V gene has CDR1 KGHDR and CDR2 SFDVKD. J gave up 2 bases and V 0 bases, and 9 bases lay outside the gene matches. The CDR3 spells CATSDLGGSGRKQETQYF. CDR3 coding DNA: TGTGCCACCAGTGATTTGGGTGGCAGCGGGAGGAAACAAGAGACCCAGTACTTC.

This clone was observed a single time. The CDR3 loop is CASSYGGANTEAFF. DNA for the CDR3: TGTGCCAGCAGTTACGGGGGCGCGAACACTGAAGCTTTCTTT. The chain has TRBV6-6 and TRBJ1-1; weak D call: TRBD1 (6 bases). The germline V gene has CDR1 MNHNY and CDR2 SVGAGI (reference sequence). The CDR3 sequence is 14 residues long. V gave up 2 bases and J gave up 1 base, with 8 bases separating them.

The chain links TRBV29-1 to TRBJ2-2; 11 positions match TRBD2. Unmatched junction bases numbered 4, after V lost 7 bases and J lost 0 bases. Germline V gives CDR1 SQVTM, CDR2 ANQGSEA. CDR3 size: 15 residues. For the CDR3, the DNA is TGCAGCGCCGAGACTAGCGGGGCGAACACCGGGGAGCTGTTTTTT. It encodes CSAETSGANTGELFF.

This clone was seen more than once but under ten times. V gene TRBV29-1 combines with J gene TRBJ2-1; 9 bases fit TRBD1. Per germline, CDR1 SQVTM and CDR2 ANQGSEA. This CDR3 region has 12 residues. After removal of 5 bases from V and 8 bases from J, the junction contained 4 bases not matched to a gene. The CDR3 sequence is CSVSDRGYEQFF. CDR3 nucleotide sequence: TGCAGCGTTTCGGACAGGGGCTATGAGCAGTTCTTC.

The chain combines TRBV27 with TRBJ2-5; D might be TRBD1 (5 bases). Germline CDR1 is MNHEY and CDR2 is SMNVEV (reference sequence). The CDR3 extends over 13 amino acids. The germline V and J ends were trimmed by 8 bases and 0 bases, with 10 bases remaining between them. CDR3 in amino acids: CASRNRNQETQYF. CDR3 bases: TGTGCCAGCCGAAACAGGAACCAAGAGACCCAGTACTTC.